This T cell receptor beta chain is from a study of beta chain features in type 1 diabetes. As for the study in general: There was similarity between patients and healthy donors in age, gender and cell yields.

The sequenced template was cDNA made from the entire isolated RNA. The repertoire was sequenced with immunoSEQ multiplex PCR; TCRdb's copy has only in-frame clones and lacks some. The table lists 350,000 to 450,000 clones, around 15% of them singletons. About this clone itself: What it binds is unknown.

Germline V gene data show CDR1 as GTSNPN and CDR2 as SVGIG (reference sequence). Trimming shortened V by 2 bases and J by 3 bases, and 10 bases separated the two germline ends. This CDR3 is built from 13 residues. Study-wide results and limits: A PCR bias possibly favoring shorter templates would apply equally to patients and controls.

Sequenced input: naive CD4+ T cells from blood. This sequence was found in a woman between 18 and 29 years old in good health. V and J are TRBV30 and TRBJ1-1; possible D gene TRBD1, 6 bases. The CDR3 is CAWSPGAHTEAFF. The CDR3 DNA reads as TGTGCCTGGAGTCCAGGGGCCCACACTGAAGCTTTCTTT.